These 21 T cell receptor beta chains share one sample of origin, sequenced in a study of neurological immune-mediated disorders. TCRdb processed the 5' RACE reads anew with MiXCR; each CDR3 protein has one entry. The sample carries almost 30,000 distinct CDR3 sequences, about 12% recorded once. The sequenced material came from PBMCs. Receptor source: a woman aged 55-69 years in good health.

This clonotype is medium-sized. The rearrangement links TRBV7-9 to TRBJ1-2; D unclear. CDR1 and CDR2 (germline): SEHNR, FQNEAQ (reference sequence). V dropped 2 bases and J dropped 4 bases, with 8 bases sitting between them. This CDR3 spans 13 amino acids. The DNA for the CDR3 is TGTGCCAGCAGCTTAAGGCCGGTCTATGGCTACACCTTC. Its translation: CASSLRPVYGYTF.

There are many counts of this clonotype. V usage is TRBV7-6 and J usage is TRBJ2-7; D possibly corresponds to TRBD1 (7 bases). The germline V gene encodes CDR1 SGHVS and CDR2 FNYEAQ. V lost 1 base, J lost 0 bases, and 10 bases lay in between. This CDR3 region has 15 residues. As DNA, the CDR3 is TGTGCCAGCAGCTTAGGCCAGGGGGGCTCCTACGAGCAGTACTTC. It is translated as CASSLGQGGSYEQYF.

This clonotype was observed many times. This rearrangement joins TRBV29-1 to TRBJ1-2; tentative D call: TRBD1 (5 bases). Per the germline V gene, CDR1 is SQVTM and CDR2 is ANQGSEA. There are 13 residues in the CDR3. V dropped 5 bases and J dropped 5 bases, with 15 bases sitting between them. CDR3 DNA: TGCAGCGTTCTTGAAGGGGCAGATTATGGCTACACCTTC. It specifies CSVLEGADYGYTF.

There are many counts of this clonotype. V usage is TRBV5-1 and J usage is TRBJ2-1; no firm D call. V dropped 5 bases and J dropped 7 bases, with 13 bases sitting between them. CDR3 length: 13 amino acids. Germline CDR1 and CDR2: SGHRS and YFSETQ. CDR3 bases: TGCGCCAGCAGTACGCCGGAGCCGAATGAGCAGTTCTTC. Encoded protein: CASSTPEPNEQFF.

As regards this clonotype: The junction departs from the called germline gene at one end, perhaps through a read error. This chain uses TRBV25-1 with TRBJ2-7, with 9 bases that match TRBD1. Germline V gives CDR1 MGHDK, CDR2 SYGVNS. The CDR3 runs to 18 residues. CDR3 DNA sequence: TGTGCCAGCAGTGAATCTGAAGTTTTCGGACAGGGGTGGCGTGAGCAGCACTTC. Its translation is CASSESEVFGQGWREQHF.

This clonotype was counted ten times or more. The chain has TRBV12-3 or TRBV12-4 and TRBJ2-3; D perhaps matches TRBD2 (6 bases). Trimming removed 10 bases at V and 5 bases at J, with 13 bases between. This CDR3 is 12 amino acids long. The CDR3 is CATRLGEDTQYF. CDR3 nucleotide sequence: TGTGCCACCCGACTAGGGGAAGATACGCAGTATTTT.

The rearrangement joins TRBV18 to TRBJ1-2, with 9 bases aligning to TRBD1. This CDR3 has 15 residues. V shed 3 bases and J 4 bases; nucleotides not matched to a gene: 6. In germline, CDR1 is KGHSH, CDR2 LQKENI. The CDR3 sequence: CASSPHRGRGYGYTF. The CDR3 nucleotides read TGTGCCAGCTCACCGCACAGGGGGCGCGGCTATGGCTACACCTTC.

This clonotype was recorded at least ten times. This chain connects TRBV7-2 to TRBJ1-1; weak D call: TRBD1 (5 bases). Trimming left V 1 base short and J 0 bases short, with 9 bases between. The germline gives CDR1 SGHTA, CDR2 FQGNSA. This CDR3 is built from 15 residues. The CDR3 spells CASSLDRGLNTEAFF. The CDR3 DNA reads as TGTGCCAGCAGCTTAGATCGGGGCTTGAACACTGAAGCTTTCTTT.

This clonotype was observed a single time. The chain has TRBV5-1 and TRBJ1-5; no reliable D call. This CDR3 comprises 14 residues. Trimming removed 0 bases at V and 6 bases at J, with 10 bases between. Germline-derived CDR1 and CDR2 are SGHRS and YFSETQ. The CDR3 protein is CASSLDPGIQPQHF. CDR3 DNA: TGCGCCAGCAGCTTGGACCCGGGGATTCAGCCCCAGCATTTT.

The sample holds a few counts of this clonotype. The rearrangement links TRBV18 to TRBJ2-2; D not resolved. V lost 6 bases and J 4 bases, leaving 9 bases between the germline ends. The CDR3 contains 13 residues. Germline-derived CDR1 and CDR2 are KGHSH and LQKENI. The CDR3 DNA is TGTGCCAGCTCCACAGAGCGCACCGGGGAGCTGTTTTTT. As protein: CASSTERTGELFF.

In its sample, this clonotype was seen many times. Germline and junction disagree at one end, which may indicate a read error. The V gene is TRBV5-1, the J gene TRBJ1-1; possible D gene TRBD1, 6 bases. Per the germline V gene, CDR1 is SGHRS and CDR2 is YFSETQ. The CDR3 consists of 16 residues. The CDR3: CSSSLGGGRWNTEAFF. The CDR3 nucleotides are TGCTCCAGCAGCTTGGGGGGGGGGCGGTGGAACACTGAAGCTTTCTTT.

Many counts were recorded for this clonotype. The CDR3, as DNA: TGCGCCAGCAGCTTGGAACAGGGGGACACTGAAGCTTTCTTT. This encodes CASSLEQGDTEAFF. The chain uses TRBV5-1 and TRBJ1-1; TRBD1 matches 8 bases. Germline V gene lookup returns CDR1 SGHRS and CDR2 YFSETQ. The length of the CDR3 is 14 residues. Trimming took 0 bases from V and 3 from J; bases not matched to a gene: 1.

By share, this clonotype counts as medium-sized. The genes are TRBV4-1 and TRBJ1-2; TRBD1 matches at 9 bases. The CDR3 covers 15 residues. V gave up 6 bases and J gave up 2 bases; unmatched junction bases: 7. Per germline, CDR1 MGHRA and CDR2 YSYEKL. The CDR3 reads CASRNPGTGNYGYTF. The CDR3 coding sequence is TGCGCCAGCAGGAACCCCGGGACAGGGAACTATGGCTACACCTTC.

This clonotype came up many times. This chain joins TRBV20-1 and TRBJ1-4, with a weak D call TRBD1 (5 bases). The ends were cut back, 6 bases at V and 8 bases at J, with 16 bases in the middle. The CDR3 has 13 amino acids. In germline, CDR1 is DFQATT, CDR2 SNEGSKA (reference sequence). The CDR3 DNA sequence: TGCAGTGCCCCAGGACAAGGACACGAAAAACTGTTTTTT. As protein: CSAPGQGHEKLFF.

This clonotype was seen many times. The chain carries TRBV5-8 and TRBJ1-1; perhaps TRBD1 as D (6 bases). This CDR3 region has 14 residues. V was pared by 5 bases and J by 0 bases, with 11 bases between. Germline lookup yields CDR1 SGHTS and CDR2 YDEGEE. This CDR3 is CASRYRVLNTEAFF. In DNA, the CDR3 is TGTGCCAGCAGATACAGGGTCCTGAACACTGAAGCTTTCTTT.

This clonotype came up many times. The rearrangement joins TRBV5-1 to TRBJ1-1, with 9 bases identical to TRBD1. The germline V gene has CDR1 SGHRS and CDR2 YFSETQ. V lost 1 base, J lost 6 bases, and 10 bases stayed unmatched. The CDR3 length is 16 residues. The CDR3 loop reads CASSLPSGTGRAEAFF. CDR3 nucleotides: TGCGCCAGCAGCTTGCCTTCCGGGACAGGGAGGGCTGAAGCTTTCTTT.

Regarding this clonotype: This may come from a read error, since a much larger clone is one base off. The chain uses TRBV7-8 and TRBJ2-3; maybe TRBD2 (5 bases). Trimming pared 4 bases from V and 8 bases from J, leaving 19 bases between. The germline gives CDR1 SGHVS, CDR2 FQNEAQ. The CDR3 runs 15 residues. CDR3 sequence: CASSSLAWDMGTQYF. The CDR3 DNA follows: TGTGCCAGCAGCTCCTTAGCGTGGGATATGGGTACGCAGTATTTT.

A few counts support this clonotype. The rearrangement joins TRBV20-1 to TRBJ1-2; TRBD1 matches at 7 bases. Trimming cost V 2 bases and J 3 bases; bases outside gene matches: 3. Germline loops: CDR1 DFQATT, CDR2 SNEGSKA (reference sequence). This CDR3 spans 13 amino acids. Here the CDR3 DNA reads TGCAGTGCTAGAAAAGGGACAGACTATGGCTACACCTTC. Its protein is CSARKGTDYGYTF.

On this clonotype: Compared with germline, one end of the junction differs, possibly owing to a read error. The CDR3 region has the DNA TGTGCCAGCAGTCCAACCGGGGTCGTAGCTGAAAAACTCTTTTTT. This codes for CASSPTGVVAEKLFF. The chain recombines TRBV12-3 or TRBV12-4 with TRBJ1-4; D gene unclear. The length of the CDR3 is 15 residues.

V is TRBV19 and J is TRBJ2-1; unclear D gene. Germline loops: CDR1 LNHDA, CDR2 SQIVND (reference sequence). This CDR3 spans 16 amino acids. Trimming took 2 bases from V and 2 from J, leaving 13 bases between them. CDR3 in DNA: TGTGCCAGTAGTATATCCTTCGCAGCTCCCTACAATGAGCAGTTCTTC. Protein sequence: CASSISFAAPYNEQFF.

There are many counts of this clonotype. CDR3 loop: CASSQVPTGNYGYTF. CDR3 nucleotides: TGTGCCAGCAGCCAAGTCCCTACAGGGAACTATGGCTACACCTTC. This chain links TRBV7-2 with TRBJ1-2, with a weak D call TRBD1 (6 bases). This CDR3 has 15 amino acids. The V end lost 5 bases, the J end lost 2 bases, and 15 bases lay between the germline ends. Germline V CDR1 and CDR2: SGHTA, FQGNSA.